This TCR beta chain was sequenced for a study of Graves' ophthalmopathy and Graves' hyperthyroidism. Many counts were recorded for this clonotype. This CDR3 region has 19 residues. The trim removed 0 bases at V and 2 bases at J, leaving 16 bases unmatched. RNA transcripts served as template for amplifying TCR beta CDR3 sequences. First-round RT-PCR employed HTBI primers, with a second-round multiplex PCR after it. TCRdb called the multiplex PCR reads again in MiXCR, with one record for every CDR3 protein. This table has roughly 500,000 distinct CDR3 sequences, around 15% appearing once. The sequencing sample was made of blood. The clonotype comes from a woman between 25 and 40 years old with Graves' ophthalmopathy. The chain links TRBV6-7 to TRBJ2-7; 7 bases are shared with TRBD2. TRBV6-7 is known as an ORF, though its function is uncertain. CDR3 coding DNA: TGTGCCAGCAGTTACTCGCGGGAGTGGGGCTTGTATGGTACCTACGAGCAGTACTTC. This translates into CASSYSREWGLYGTYEQYF.